This T cell receptor beta chain was sequenced for a study of T cells in Graves' hyperthyroidism and ophthalmopathy. Looking at the study overall: Blood was drawn when the patient was first diagnosed and still untreated.

From RNA transcripts, TCR beta CDR3 regions were amplified. HTBI primers were the set used in a first-round RT-PCR of the TCR CDR3. TCRdb re-analysed the multiplex PCR reads in MiXCR, keeping a single row per CDR3 protein. The top ten hold 9.5% to 11% of the sample, which has under 400,000 distinct CDR3 sequences, approximately 15% seen once. CDR1 and CDR2 from the germline V gene are MNHEY and SMNVEV (reference sequence). This CDR3 contains 16 residues. The germline V and J ends were trimmed by 0 bases and 8 bases, with 17 bases remaining between them. This clonotype was found many times. The receptor was isolated from an older woman with Graves' hyperthyroidism. The chain uses TRBV27 and TRBJ2-1, with D perhaps matching TRBD1 (6 bases). Specimen: blood. CDR3 sequence (DNA): TGTGCCAGCAGTTTATCGCCGCCCAGGGGCAAGGATGAGCAGTTCTTC. Its protein is CASSLSPPRGKDEQFF.